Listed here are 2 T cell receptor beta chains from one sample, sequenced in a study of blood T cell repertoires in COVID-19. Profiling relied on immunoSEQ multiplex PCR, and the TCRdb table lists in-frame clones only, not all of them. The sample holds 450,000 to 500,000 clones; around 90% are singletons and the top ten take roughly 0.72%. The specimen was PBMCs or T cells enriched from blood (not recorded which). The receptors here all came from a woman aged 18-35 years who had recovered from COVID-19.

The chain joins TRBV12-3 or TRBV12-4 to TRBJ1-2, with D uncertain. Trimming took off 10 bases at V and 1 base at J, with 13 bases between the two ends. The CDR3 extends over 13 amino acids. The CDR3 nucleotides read TGTGCCATCGCAGGCTTTTTTAACTATGGCTACACCTTC. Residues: CAIAGFFNYGYTF.

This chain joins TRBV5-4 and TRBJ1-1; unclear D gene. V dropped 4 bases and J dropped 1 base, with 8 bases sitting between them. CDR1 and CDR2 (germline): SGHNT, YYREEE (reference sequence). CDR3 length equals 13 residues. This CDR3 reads CASSHPGNTEAFF. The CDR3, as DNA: TGTGCCAGCAGCCATCCGGGGAACACTGAAGCTTTCTTT.